A selection of T cell receptor beta chains follows, all from one sample in a study of T cell clonotyping in hematopoietic cell transplantation. The assay was immunoSEQ multiplex PCR, and TCRdb's table has in-frame clones only and misses some. The data show more than 20,000 clones, 70% to 85% seen once. The source was peripheral blood mononuclear cells, collected before stem cell transplant. The source is a woman aged 55 to 70 with acute myeloid leukemia. Some clones in this sample may be carry-over from other donors' samples. Both conserved end residues are part of each CDR3. D genes are given only for firm matches. Size values are once, few and many counts, or a class for expanded clones, and some rows have none.

TRBJ1-3,.,.,TRBV2,TGTGCCAGCAGCCTACAGGGAGCTGGAAACACCATATATTTT,CASSLQGAGNTIYF
TRBJ2-7,.,.,TRBV5-1,TGCGCCAGCAGCTTGCCCAGGGGTTCGTCCGAGCAGTACTTC,CASSLPRGSSEQYF
TRBJ1-2,.,.,TRBV5-1,TGCGCCAGCAGTCCAGACCGCGTTATCTATGGCTACACCTTC,CASSPDRVIYGYTF
TRBJ2-2,.,.,TRBV7-3,TGTGCCAGCAGCTTAGACTCCGCGAACACCGGGGAGCTGTTTTTT,CASSLDSANTGELFF
TRBJ2-7,.,.,TRBV11-2,TGTGCCAGCAGCTTAGAGCGTTCCGAGCAGTACTTC,CASSLERSEQYF
TRBJ2-5,.,.,TRBV7-2,TGTGCCAGCAGCTGGGCTGGGATCCAGACGGAGACCCAGTACTTC,CASSWAGIQTETQYF
TRBJ1-4,.,once,TRBV19,TGTGCCAGTAGTATCACAGGCGAAGGTCAACTGTTTTTT,CASSITGEGQLFF
TRBJ2-1,.,.,TRBV14,TGTGCCAGCAGCCCCAACCGGCCCCTTGGTTATGAGCAGTTCTTC,CASSPNRPLGYEQFF
TRBJ1-2,.,.,TRBV29-1,TGCAGCGTTAACAGGGAAGTAGGTTCAAATGGCTACACCTTC,CSVNREVGSNGYTF
TRBJ1-2,.,once,TRBV5-4,TGTGCCAGCACCTTTGGGGGAAACTATGGCTACACCTTC,CASTFGGNYGYTF
TRBJ1-5,.,.,TRBV6-6,TGTGCCAGCAGCCGATCCGGGACCGATTTCAATCAGCCCCAGCATTTT,CASSRSGTDFNQPQHF
TRBJ2-6,.,.,TRBV19,TGTGCCAGTAGTATCATTTCGGGGGGGGCCAACGTCCTGACTTTC,CASSIISGGANVLTF
TRBJ1-4,TRBD1,.,TRBV7-7,TGTGCTAGCAGCTATGGGACAGGCACGAATGAAAAACTGTTTTTT,CASSYGTGTNEKLFF
TRBJ1-4,.,.,TRBV5-8,TGTGCCAGCAGTCCGGGAGGACTCTTCGAAAAACTGTTTTTT,CASSPGGLFEKLFF
TRBJ1-4,.,few,TRBV5-1,TGCGCCAGCAGCCCGGACCCTAATGAAAAACTGTTTTTT,CASSPDPNEKLFF
TRBJ2-2,TRBD2,.,TRBV10-3,TGTGCCATCAGTAGCCTAGCGGGAGATGCTATGACCGGGGAGCTGTTTTTT,CAISSLAGDAMTGELFF
TRBJ1-6,.,few,TRBV7-3,TGTGCCAGCAGCTTCGCAGGAACCTCACCCCTCCACTTT,CASSFAGTSPLHF
TRBJ2-1,TRBD2,.,TRBV27,TGTGCCAGCAGTTTTGACGCTAGCGGGGGCTCCTACAATGAGCAGTTCTTC,CASSFDASGGSYNEQFF
TRBJ2-5,TRBD2,.,TRBV14,TGTGCCAGCAGCCCACCGGGACTAGGTGGGGAGACCCAGTACTTC,CASSPPGLGGETQYF
TRBJ1-2,.,.,TRBV19,TGTGCCAGTGGGGGGGGGCGAACAGGCCTCCGAGACTATGGCTACACCTTC,CASGGGRTGLRDYGYTF
TRBJ2-7,.,.,TRBV27,TGTGCCAGCAGCGAGGGGCAGTCCTACGAGCAGTACTTC,CASSEGQSYEQYF
TRBJ1-2,.,.,TRBV10-3,TGTGCCATCAGTGGTGCGGGGTCGTCCCTCTATGGCTACACCTTC,CAISGAGSSLYGYTF
TRBJ1-1,TRBD1,.,TRBV27,TGTGCCAGCAGCCGTAACAGGGGCCGAGCTTTCTTT,CASSRNRGRAFF
TRBJ1-1,TRBD1,.,TRBV27,TGTGCCAGCAGGGACCGGGACAGGGGGAGGACTGAAGCTTTCTTT,CASRDRDRGRTEAFF
TRBJ2-5,.,.,TRBV7-2,TGTGCCAGCAGCTTCACGGGGTTTCAAGAGACCCAGTACTTC,CASSFTGFQETQYF
TRBJ1-2,.,.,TRBV2,TGTGCCAGCAGTGCGGAAGGGAATGGCTACACCTTC,CASSAEGNGYTF
TRBJ1-6,.,few,TRBV7-3,TGTGCCAGCAGCTTACGACAGGATAATTCACCCCTCCACTTT,CASSLRQDNSPLHF
TRBJ2-1,TRBD2,.,TRBV28,TGTGCCAGCAGTCCGGGACCACACATAGGCGTTGTGGGGACTAGCGGGAGGAACTACAATGAGCAGTTCTTC,CASSPGPHIGVVGTSGRNYNEQFF
TRBJ2-1,.,.,TRBV2,TGTGCCAGCAGTGGCCGGGACCCTCCGGTTGATGAGCAGTTCTTC,CASSGRDPPVDEQFF
TRBJ1-5,.,.,TRBV6-4,TGTGCCAGCAGTGTCGAGGGGGGTCAGCCCCAGCATTTT,CASSVEGGQPQHF
TRBJ2-6,.,.,TRBV4-3,TGCGCCAGCAGCCCAGCCACGGGGTCTGGGGCCAACGTCCTGACTTTC,CASSPATGSGANVLTF
TRBJ1-2,.,.,TRBV10-1,TGCGCCAGCAGCCACCGAAGACAGGTCTCTTATGGCTACACCTTC,CASSHRRQVSYGYTF
TRBJ2-7,.,.,TRBV6-5,TGTGCCAGTTCCCAATCGGGGTCCTACGAGCAGTACTTC,CASSQSGSYEQYF
TRBJ2-3,TRBD2,.,TRBV28,TGTGCCAGCAGTAAGCTTATCCCTAAGCGGGGGTCAACAGATACGCAGTATTTT,CASSKLIPKRGSTDTQYF
TRBJ1-3,.,.,TRBV7-3,TGTGCCAGCAGCTTATCCGGAACCTCTGGAAACACCATATATTTT,CASSLSGTSGNTIYF
TRBJ2-4,.,.,TRBV5-1,TGCGCCAGCAGCTTGCAAATCGCGGACCAAAACATTCAGTACTTC,CASSLQIADQNIQYF
TRBJ2-3,TRBD2,.,TRBV4-3,TGCGCCAGCAGCCAAGATCCGAGCGGGGGGGGCACAGATACGCAGTATTTT,CASSQDPSGGGTDTQYF
TRBJ1-2,.,.,TRBV7-2,TGTGCCAGCAGCTTATCACAGGGTCCTAACTATGGCTACACCTTC,CASSLSQGPNYGYTF
TRBJ2-7,.,.,TRBV4-3,TGCGCCAGCAGCCCCGGGGCACCTACCACGCAGTACTTC,CASSPGAPTTQYF
TRBJ2-5,.,.,TRBV7-2,TGTGCCAGCAGCTTCGGAGAGACCCAGTACTTC,CASSFGETQYF
TRBJ1-5,.,.,TRBV7-2,TGTGCCAGCAGCTTAGCGGGGGCGGGTAGCAATCAGCCCCAGCATTTT,CASSLAGAGSNQPQHF
TRBJ1-1,.,.,TRBV6-6,TGTGCCAGCACCATGACAGAGAACACTGAAGCTTTCTTT,CASTMTENTEAFF
TRBJ2-5,.,.,TRBV20-1,TGCAGTGCTAGACGGGGGTGGTCCCAGTACTTC,CSARRGWSQYF
TRBJ1-5,.,.,TRBV10-2,TGCGCCAGCAGTGAGGGTAACAATCAGCCCCAGCATTTT,CASSEGNNQPQHF